The clone carrying this TCR beta chain was observed a single time. The antigen is unknown. The method was immunoSEQ multiplex PCR; TCRdb's version includes in-frame clones alone and lacks a portion of them. The sample yields 100,000 to 120,000 clones, just under 95% seen once. The data stem from a study of T cell responses to AZD1222 COVID-19 vaccine. This CDR3 is built from 16 residues. V lost 3 bases to trimming and J lost 0 bases, with 12 bases between them. CDR1 is SGHRS, CDR2 YFSETQ, per germline. Study-level results: The sample set comprised mostly white British donors with more females, and clonal diversity was possibly underestimated.

The chain links TRBV5-1 to TRBJ2-2; D might be TRBD1 (5 bases). The source is an adult who received the AZD1222 COVID-19 vaccine. The sample was peripheral blood, taken 28 days after the second AZD1222 dose. The CDR3 bases are TGCGCCAGCAGCTCCTCAGGGCCATCGAACACCGGGGAGCTGTTTTTT. It yields the protein CASSSSGPSNTGELFF. The complete variable domain, with remaining parts taken from reference TRBV5-1 and TRBJ2-2, reads KAGVTQTPRYLIKTRGQQVTLSCSPISGHRSVSWYQQTPGQGLQFLFEYFSETQRNKGNFPGRFSGRQFSNSRSEMNVSTLELGDSALYLCASSSSGPSNTGELFFGEGSRLTVL.